What follows are 26 T cell receptor beta chains derived from one specimen sequenced in a study of T cells after posttransplantation cyclophosphamide. Sequencing used immunoSEQ multiplex PCR; TCRdb keeps in-frame clones, though not all of them. This sample has 6,000 or so clones, with roughly 98% found just once. The sample comprised memory CD4+ T cells sorted from PBMCs. The receptors derive from a middle-aged man in good health, CMV-negative, and a related stem cell transplant donor.

This clone was counted a single time. The chain carries TRBV5-1 and TRBJ2-2, with TRBD1 identical over 9 bases. The CDR3 totals 14 residues. J was trimmed by 7 bases and V by 2 bases; bases with no gene match: 3. The germline V gene encodes CDR1 SGHRS and CDR2 YFSETQ. The CDR3 protein is CASSFGTGSGELFF. The CDR3 bases are TGCGCCAGCAGCTTCGGGACAGGGAGCGGGGAGCTGTTTTTT. Full variable domain (rest looked up from reference TRBV5-1 and TRBJ2-2): KAGVTQTPRYLIKTRGQQVTLSCSPISGHRSVSWYQQTPGQGLQFLFEYFSETQRNKGNFPGRFSGRQFSNSRSEMNVSTLELGDSALYLCASSFGTGSGELFFGEGSRLTVL.

This rearrangement joins TRBV15 to TRBJ2-5, with TRBD1 matching over 10 bases. The CDR3 is 15 residues long. The trim removed 1 base at V and 3 bases at J, leaving 2 bases unmatched. Germline V CDR1 and CDR2: LNHNV, YYDKDF (reference sequence). For the CDR3, the DNA is TGTGCCACCAGCAGAGGGGACAGGGGAAAAGAGACCCAGTACTTC. Protein product: CATSRGDRGKETQYF.

The chain joins TRBV2 to TRBJ2-2, with TRBD2 as a possible D gene (6 bases). The CDR3 length is 14 residues. V lost 6 bases, J lost 5 bases, and 13 bases lay in between. Germline-derived CDR1 and CDR2 are SNHLY and FYNNEI. CDR3 in DNA: TGTGCCAGCAGCCTTCTCGGGGGAACCGGGGAGCTGTTTTTT. Amino acid sequence: CASSLLGGTGELFF. Complete variable domain (other parts from reference TRBV2 and TRBJ2-2): EPEVTQTPSHQVTQMGQEVILRCVPISNHLYFYWYRQILGQKVEFLVSFYNNEISEKSEIFDDQFSVERPDGSNFTLKIRSTKLEDSAMYFCASSLLGGTGELFFGEGSRLTVL.

V gene TRBV7-8 combines with J gene TRBJ2-3, with 10 bases aligning to TRBD1. CDR3 size: 20 residues. The V gene's germline CDR1 is SGHVS and CDR2 FQNEAQ. With 3 bases clipped from V and 3 bases from J, the junction kept 18 bases outside the gene matches. The CDR3 DNA is TGTGCCAGCAGCTTGCCATCAACTACCCGGACAGGGGGGCCGACAGATACGCAGTATTTT. Protein product: CASSLPSTTRTGGPTDTQYF.

The chain has TRBV7-9 and TRBJ2-7; 8 positions agree with TRBD2. Germline assignment: CDR1 SEHNR and CDR2 FQNEAQ (reference sequence). The CDR3 spans 17 residues. V lost 7 bases and J lost 0; bases outside the gene matches: 14. DNA for the CDR3: TGTGCCAGCACCAGATTCCGGGGGGGGAAAGGCTCCTACGAGCAGTACTTC. This codes for CASTRFRGGKGSYEQYF. Supplemented by reference TRBV7-9 and TRBJ2-7, the full variable domain reads DTGVSQNPRHKITKRGQNVTFRCDPISEHNRLYWYRQTLGQGPEFLTYFQNEAQLEKSRLLSDRFSAERPKGSFSTLEIQRTEQGDSAMYLCASTRFRGGKGSYEQYFGPGTRLTVT.

The rearrangement uses TRBV7-2 and TRBJ2-1, with 7 bases lining up with TRBD2. V gave up 0 bases and J gave up 2 bases; unmatched junction bases: 4. CDR3 length equals 16 residues. Germline V gives CDR1 SGHTA, CDR2 FQGNSA. DNA for the CDR3: TGTGCCAGCAGCTTAGCGCCCCTAGCGGCCTACAATGAGCAGTTCTTC. Its protein is CASSLAPLAAYNEQFF.

The DNA of the CDR3 is TGTGCCAGCAGCTTAGCCCCCTCCGGAGTCGGCTACAATGAGCAGTTCTTC. Its protein is CASSLAPSGVGYNEQFF. The gene calls are TRBV7-6 and TRBJ2-1; D call uncertain. Germline V gene sequence: CDR1 SGHVS, CDR2 FNYEAQ. With 0 bases removed from V and 3 bases from J, the gap between germline ends came to 15 bases. This CDR3 contains 17 residues.

The chain employs TRBV28 and TRBJ2-5; TRBD2 agrees at 7 bases. The J call may be in error: the DNA end matches TRBJ2-7 better. The CDR3 covers 15 residues. Germline V lookup: CDR1 MDHEN, CDR2 SYDVKM. For the CDR3, the DNA is TGTGCCAGCAGTTTAGACGGGAGGTTTTCCTACGAGCAGTACTTC. Translating gives CASSLDGRFSYEQYF.

The chain combines TRBV29-1 with TRBJ2-2, with 10 bases identical to TRBD1. The CDR3 runs to 17 residues. The germline gives CDR1 SQVTM, CDR2 ANQGSEA. V was pared by 5 bases and J by 3 bases, with 12 bases of the junction left unmatched. The CDR3 is CSVSPPGQGVDTGELFF. The DNA of the CDR3 is TGCAGCGTTTCACCTCCAGGACAGGGGGTCGACACCGGGGAGCTGTTTTTT.

The chain employs TRBV6-1 and TRBJ1-5, with D perhaps TRBD1 (6 bases). CDR1 is MNHNS, CDR2 SASEGT, per germline. The CDR3 is made up of 15 amino acids. V was pared by 2 bases and J by 4 bases, with 12 bases between. The CDR3: CASSELRGPNQPQHF. Here the CDR3 DNA reads TGTGCCAGCAGTGAACTCAGGGGCCCAAATCAGCCCCAGCATTTT.

This clone was observed once. The chain uses TRBV7-2 and TRBJ1-6; D is undetermined. The CDR3 spans 17 residues. V was clipped by 0 bases and J by 14 bases, with 23 bases between them. CDR1 is SGHTA, CDR2 FQGNSA, per germline. CDR3 region: CASSLAPWNGSGKSLHF. DNA of the CDR3: TGTGCCAGCAGCTTAGCCCCCTGGAACGGGTCCGGAAAGTCCCTCCACTTT.

This clone was recorded a few times. This chain uses TRBV4-2 with TRBJ2-3; 9 nucleotides line up with TRBD1. J was trimmed by 4 bases and V by 2 bases; bases with no gene match: 4. Germline loops: CDR1 LGHNA, CDR2 YNFKEQ. This CDR3 region has 15 residues. CDR3 coding DNA: TGTGCCAGCAGCCAAACCAGACAGGGGGCAGATACGCAGTATTTT. Translating it yields CASSQTRQGADTQYF.

The chain carries TRBV5-1 and TRBJ2-2; TRBD2 aligns across 8 bases. Looked up from germline, CDR1 is SGHRS and CDR2 is YFSETQ. V was clipped by 1 base and J by 4 bases; unmatched bases: 9. This CDR3 is built from 17 residues. Here the CDR3 reads CASSLIGGGPTTGELFF. The CDR3 DNA reads TGCGCCAGCAGCTTGATCGGGGGGGGGCCCACCACCGGGGAGCTGTTTTTT.

The gene calls are TRBV6-5 and TRBJ1-4; D is unclear. Germline V gives CDR1 MNHEY, CDR2 SVGAGI. V lost 7 bases to trimming and J lost 8 bases, with 11 bases between them. This CDR3 has 12 residues. The CDR3 region has the DNA TGTGCCAGCACAACGGGGAAAGAAAAACTGTTTTTT. Protein product: CASTTGKEKLFF.

CDR3: CASSAPGLADGQFF. The CDR3 DNA follows: TGTGCCAGCAGCGCTCCGGGACTAGCGGACGGGCAGTTCTTC. The J gene is TRBJ2-1, the V gene TRBV7-6; the match to TRBD2 covers 11 bases. Germline CDR1 is SGHVS and CDR2 is FNYEAQ. V lost 5 bases, J lost 12 bases, and 9 bases stayed unmatched. The CDR3 has 14 amino acids.

The rearrangement links TRBV11-3 to TRBJ2-1; TRBD2 matches at 12 bases. CDR3 length: 17 residues. The germline V gene encodes CDR1 SGHNT and CDR2 YENEEA. V lost 4 bases, J lost 7 bases, and 11 bases stayed unmatched. The CDR3 nucleotides are TGTGCCAGCAGCTATCGGACTAGCGGGACGGGAGGGAATGAGCAGTTCTTC. Residues: CASSYRTSGTGGNEQFF. Full variable domain (outside the CDR3, taken from reference TRBV11-3 and TRBJ2-1): EAGVVQSPRYKIIEKKQPVAFWCNPISGHNTLYWYLQNLGQGPELLIRYENEEAVDDSQLPKDRFSAERLKGVDSTLKIQPAELGDSAVYLCASSYRTSGTGGNEQFFGPGTRLTVL.

This sequence joins TRBV7-2 and TRBJ1-5, with TRBD1 matching 7 bases. Germline CDR1 reads SGHTA; CDR2 reads FQGNSA. The V segment lost 4 bases and the J segment 6 bases; nucleotides outside the gene matches: 9. The CDR3 consists of 15 residues. The CDR3 DNA follows: TGTGCCAGCAGCTCAAACAGGGGATTTGCTCAGCCCCAGCATTTT. It codes for CASSSNRGFAQPQHF.

Note on this clone: This sample includes further DNA sequences coding for the same CDR3. The chain couples TRBV28 to TRBJ1-1, with TRBD1 as a possible D gene (5 bases). The CDR3 runs to 12 residues. Germline CDR1 and CDR2: MDHEN and SYDVKM. Trimming took 8 bases from V and 8 from J, leaving 15 bases between them. The CDR3 spells CASGSGGGEAFF. As DNA, the CDR3 is TGTGCCAGCGGTTCGGGCGGGGGGGAAGCTTTCTTT.

The rearrangement uses TRBV11-2 and TRBJ2-5, with 7 bases matching TRBD1. The germline V gene encodes CDR1 SGHAT and CDR2 FQNNGV. The junction had 2 bases not matched to a gene; V was cut back by 2 bases and J by 2 bases. The CDR3 length is 14 residues. CDR3 sequence (DNA): TGTGCCAGCAGCTTATGGGACAGTCAAGAGACCCAGTACTTC. Its translation is CASSLWDSQETQYF.

CDR3 region: CASSCTGLNQPQHF. Here the CDR3 DNA reads TGTGCCAGCAGCTGTACAGGGCTCAATCAGCCCCAGCATTTT. V and J are TRBV21-1 and TRBJ1-5; TRBD1 was called by the table and not checked on the DNA. TRBV21-1 is listed as a pseudogene. This CDR3 contains 14 residues.

As DNA, the CDR3 is TGCGCCAGCAGCTTAGGACTAGCTAAAGATACGCAGTATTTT. This codes for CASSLGLAKDTQYF. The chain combines TRBV5-1 with TRBJ2-3, with 8 positions matching TRBD2. The V and J ends lost 2 bases and 5 bases, in that order; junction bases with no gene match: 4. The CDR3 is 14 residues long. CDR1 SGHRS and CDR2 YFSETQ come from the germline V gene.

This sequence joins TRBV16 and TRBJ1-2; tentatively, D is TRBD1 (5 bases). CDR1 is KGHSY and CDR2 is FQNENV in the germline V gene. This CDR3 is built from 13 residues. V was pared by 3 bases and J by 2 bases, with 7 bases between. The CDR3 here is CASSQGPNYGYTF. The CDR3 region has the DNA TGTGCCAGCAGCCAGGGGCCGAACTATGGCTACACCTTC.

This chain uses TRBV28 with TRBJ1-1; D remains ambiguous. The V end was cut by 5 bases, the J end by 1 base, with 11 bases between. Germline lookup yields CDR1 MDHEN and CDR2 SYDVKM. CDR3 length: 14 amino acids. In nucleotides, the CDR3 is TGTGCCAGCAGTCCCACTCAATGGAACACTGAAGCTTTCTTT. Its translation: CASSPTQWNTEAFF.

The chain has TRBV19 and TRBJ1-2; D is uncertain. This CDR3 contains 15 residues. CDR1 and CDR2 (germline): LNHDA, SQIVND (reference sequence). Trimming took 7 bases from V and 3 from J, leaving 18 bases between them. The CDR3 DNA follows: TGTGCCAGTACCCATGGTCGGGGAGGGCACTATGGCTACACCTTC. Translation gives CASTHGRGGHYGYTF.

This chain connects TRBV29-1 to TRBJ1-5, with 11 nucleotides matching TRBD1. This CDR3 has 13 residues. CDR1 is SQVTM, CDR2 ANQGSEA, per germline. The trim removed 6 bases at V and 7 bases at J, leaving 5 bases unmatched. CDR3 coding DNA: TGCAGCGTGGGGACAGGGGGAGGCCAGCCCCAGCATTTT. Translated, it gives CSVGTGGGQPQHF.

V gene TRBV30 combines with J gene TRBJ2-5, with 12 bases matching TRBD2. This CDR3 spans 14 amino acids. V shed 5 bases, J shed 3 bases, and the junction held 4 bases outside the gene matches. The germline gives CDR1 GTSNPN, CDR2 SVGIG (reference sequence). The CDR3 reads CAWYRTSGEETQYF. The CDR3 coding sequence is TGTGCCTGGTATCGGACTAGCGGGGAAGAGACCCAGTACTTC.